The 15 T cell receptor beta chains below were found in one sample sequenced in a study of T cell responses to AZD1222 COVID-19 vaccine. This table comes from immunoSEQ multiplex PCR, and its TCRdb copy is limited to in-frame clones, with some not included. In the table there are more than 150,000 clones, 85% to 95% of which are singletons. The sample consisted of peripheral blood, taken on day 0 of AZD1222 vaccination. The receptor set was obtained from an adult in good health.

The rearrangement links TRBV5-1 to TRBJ2-3; D remains unclear. The CDR3 spans 14 residues. The V end was cut by 7 bases, the J end by 1 base, with 13 bases between. Germline V gives CDR1 SGHRS, CDR2 YFSETQ. CDR3 loop: CASAVGSGTDTQYF. The CDR3 DNA follows: TGCGCCAGCGCCGTTGGCTCCGGCACAGATACGCAGTATTTT.

The chain has TRBV5-6 and TRBJ2-7; TRBD1 or TRBD2 may be the D gene (6 bases each). This CDR3 comprises 14 residues. Germline V gene data show CDR1 as SGHDT and CDR2 as YYEEEE. Trimming took 2 bases from V and 6 from J, leaving 15 bases between them. The CDR3 spells CASSFGVRGGEQYF. CDR3 bases: TGTGCCAGCAGCTTTGGCGTCAGGGGAGGCGAGCAGTACTTC.

The rearrangement links TRBV19 to TRBJ1-3; TRBD1 is a possible D gene (5 bases). The germline V gene has CDR1 LNHDA and CDR2 SQIVND (reference sequence). CDR3 length: 16 amino acids. Trimming cost V 2 bases and J 5 bases, with 16 bases left between them. DNA of the CDR3: TGTGCCAGTAGTATATTCGGGACTTCCTCCCGAAACACCATATATTTT. It encodes CASSIFGTSSRNTIYF.

V and J are TRBV2 and TRBJ1-4; possible D gene TRBD1, 5 bases. Germline CDR1 SNHLY, CDR2 FYNNEI. The V end lost 6 bases, the J end lost 5 bases, and 19 bases lay between the germline ends. The CDR3 extends over 16 amino acids. In DNA, the CDR3 is TGTGCCAGCAGGGATTTTTGGGGGAACACCAATGAAAAACTGTTTTTT. Protein sequence: CASRDFWGNTNEKLFF.

V is TRBV29-1 and J is TRBJ1-1; D might be TRBD1 (6 bases). This CDR3 comprises 12 residues. Per the germline V gene, CDR1 is SQVTM and CDR2 is ANQGSEA. The DNA of the CDR3 is TGCAGGGCACAGGGCTTGAACACTGAAGCTTTCTTT. Translating gives CRAQGLNTEAFF.

This chain uses TRBV19 with TRBJ2-7; a weak D match, TRBD2 (5 bases). The V end lost 4 bases, the J end lost 0 bases, and 10 bases lay between the germline ends. The CDR3 contains 14 residues. The V gene's germline CDR1 is LNHDA and CDR2 SQIVND (reference sequence). The CDR3 nucleotides are TGTGCCAGTAGTAAAGGCCGGGACTCCTACGAGCAGTACTTC. Its translation: CASSKGRDSYEQYF.

J is TRBJ2-1 and V is TRBV29-1, with no clear D. Germline V lookup: CDR1 SQVTM, CDR2 ANQGSEA. The CDR3 covers 13 residues. V was clipped by 0 bases and J by 15 bases, with 18 bases between them. CDR3 nucleotides: TGCAGCGTTGAAGATCCCGTAACCCCCCGCCGGTTCTTC. Translation: CSVEDPVTPRRFF.

This chain connects TRBV5-6 to TRBJ1-4; tentatively, D is TRBD1 (5 bases). The length of the CDR3 is 17 residues. The germline V gene encodes CDR1 SGHDT and CDR2 YYEEEE. Trimming took 0 bases from V and 0 from J, leaving 12 bases between them. For the CDR3, the DNA is TGTGCCAGCAGCTTGGGACAGCGATTTGCAACTAATGAAAAACTGTTTTTT. This encodes CASSLGQRFATNEKLFF.

This clone was picked up one time. V usage is TRBV19 and J usage is TRBJ2-1, with 7 bases that match TRBD2. Germline trimming cut 10 bases from V and 2 bases from J; bases unmatched to any gene: 8. The germline V gene encodes CDR1 LNHDA and CDR2 SQIVND (reference sequence). The CDR3 sequence is 14 residues long. CDR3 nucleotides: TGTGCCACCCAGGGAGCGGGAACCTACAATGAGCAGTTCTTC. It specifies CATQGAGTYNEQFF.

V is TRBV6-2 or TRBV6-3 and J is TRBJ2-1; TRBD2 matches 9 bases. V lost 2 bases, J lost 2 bases, and 10 bases stayed unmatched. CDR1 MNHEY and CDR2 SVGEGT come from the germline V gene. This CDR3 region has 18 residues. CDR3 sequence (DNA): TGTGCCAGCAGTTACCCCCTCCCTCGACTAGCGGCCTACAATGAGCAGTTCTTC. The encoded protein is CASSYPLPRLAAYNEQFF.

The genes are TRBV11-1 and TRBJ2-5, with 7 bases identical to TRBD2. V gave up 0 bases and J gave up 2 bases; unmatched junction bases: 3. This CDR3 comprises 15 residues. Looked up from germline, CDR1 is SGHAT and CDR2 is FQDESV (reference sequence). This CDR3 is CASSLALGGQETQYF. The CDR3 DNA is TGTGCCAGCAGCTTAGCGCTGGGGGGGCAAGAGACCCAGTACTTC.

The rearrangement joins TRBV27 to TRBJ1-1; 10 nucleotides match TRBD1. The germline V gene has CDR1 MNHEY and CDR2 SMNVEV (reference sequence). The V and J ends lost 4 bases and 8 bases, in that order; junction bases with no gene match: 7. CDR3 length: 14 amino acids. The CDR3 bases are TGTGCCAGCAGTTCCTGGACAGGGGGTCGGGAAGCTTTCTTT. Encoded protein: CASSSWTGGREAFF.

CDR3 nucleotide sequence: TGTGCCTGGAGAAGTTGGGGACTAGAGGGTCGAGAGCAGTACTTC. It encodes CAWRSWGLEGREQYF. This sequence joins TRBV30 and TRBJ2-7, with TRBD2 matching over 8 bases. This CDR3 has 15 amino acids. Germline V gene data show CDR1 as GTSNPN and CDR2 as SVGIG (reference sequence). The trim removed 3 bases at V and 7 bases at J, leaving 14 bases unmatched.

The genes are TRBV5-1 and TRBJ1-6; no firm D call. The V end lost 0 bases, the J end lost 11 bases, and 12 bases lay between the germline ends. From germline, CDR1 is SGHRS and CDR2 YFSETQ. CDR3 length: 14 residues. Here the CDR3 reads CASSLDGSSPPLHF. CDR3 nucleotides: TGCGCCAGCAGCTTGGATGGCAGCAGCCCACCCCTCCACTTT.

The rearrangement uses TRBV29-1 and TRBJ1-1; D is ambiguous. The germline V gene has CDR1 SQVTM and CDR2 ANQGSEA. The CDR3 covers 11 residues. Trimming took 3 bases from V and 4 from J, leaving 6 bases between them. This chain's CDR3 is CSVEAPTEAFF. For the CDR3, the DNA is TGCAGCGTTGAGGCCCCCACTGAAGCTTTCTTT.